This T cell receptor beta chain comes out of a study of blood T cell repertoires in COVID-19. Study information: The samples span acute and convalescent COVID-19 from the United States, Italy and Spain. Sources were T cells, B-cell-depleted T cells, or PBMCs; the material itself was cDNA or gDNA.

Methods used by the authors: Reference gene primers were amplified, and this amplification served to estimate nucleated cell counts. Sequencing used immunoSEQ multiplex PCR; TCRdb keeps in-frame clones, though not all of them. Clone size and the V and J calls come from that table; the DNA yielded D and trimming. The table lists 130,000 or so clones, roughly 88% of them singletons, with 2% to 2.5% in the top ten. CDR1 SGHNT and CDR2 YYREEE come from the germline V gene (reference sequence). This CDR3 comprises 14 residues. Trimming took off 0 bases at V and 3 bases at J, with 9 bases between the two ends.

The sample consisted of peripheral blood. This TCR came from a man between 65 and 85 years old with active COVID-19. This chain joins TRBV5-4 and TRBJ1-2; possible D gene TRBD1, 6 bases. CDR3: CASSLDGGYYGYTF. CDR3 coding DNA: TGTGCCAGCAGCTTGGATGGGGGCTACTATGGCTACACCTTC.